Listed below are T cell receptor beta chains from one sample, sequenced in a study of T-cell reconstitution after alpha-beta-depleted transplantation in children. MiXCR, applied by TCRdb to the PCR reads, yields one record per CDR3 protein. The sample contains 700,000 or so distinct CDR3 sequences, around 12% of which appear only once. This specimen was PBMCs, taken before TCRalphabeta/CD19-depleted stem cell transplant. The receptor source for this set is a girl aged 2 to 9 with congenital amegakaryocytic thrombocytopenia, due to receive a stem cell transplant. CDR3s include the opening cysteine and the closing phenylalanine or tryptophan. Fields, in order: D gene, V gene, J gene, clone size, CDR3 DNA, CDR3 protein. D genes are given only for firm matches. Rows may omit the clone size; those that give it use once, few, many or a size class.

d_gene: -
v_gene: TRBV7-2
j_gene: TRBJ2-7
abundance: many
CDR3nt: TGTGCCAGCAGCTTAGCTTCATTCGTCCACGAGCAGTACTTC
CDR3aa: CASSLASFVHEQYF

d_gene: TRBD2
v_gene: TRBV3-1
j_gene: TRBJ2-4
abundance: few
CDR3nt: TGTGCCAGCAGCGAGCCTAGCGGGAGAAACATTCAGTACTTC
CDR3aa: CASSEPSGRNIQYF

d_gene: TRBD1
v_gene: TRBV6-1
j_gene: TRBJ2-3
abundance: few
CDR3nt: TGTGCCAGCAGGCCCGGGACAGGGGCGGCAGATACGCAGTATTTT
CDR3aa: CASRPGTGAADTQYF

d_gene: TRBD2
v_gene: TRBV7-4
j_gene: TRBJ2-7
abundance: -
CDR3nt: TGTGCCAGCAGCTTCCGACTAGCGGGAAAGAAGGACTACGAGCAGTACTTC
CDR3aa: CASSFRLAGKKDYEQYF

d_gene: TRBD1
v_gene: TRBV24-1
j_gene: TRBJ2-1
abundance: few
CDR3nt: TGTGCCACCAGTGACAGCTCGACAGGGGTTGGGGACAATGAGCAGTTCTTC
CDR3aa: CATSDSSTGVGDNEQFF

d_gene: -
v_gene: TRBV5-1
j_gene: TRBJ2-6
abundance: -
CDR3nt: TGCGCCAGCAGCTTATTGGGCAGTTACTCTGGGGCCAACGTCCTGACTTTC
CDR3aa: CASSLLGSYSGANVLTF

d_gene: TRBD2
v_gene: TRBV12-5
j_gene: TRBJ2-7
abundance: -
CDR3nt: TGTGCTAGTGGCTCAGGACTAGCGGGAAAAATTTCCTACGAGCAGTACTTC
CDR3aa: CASGSGLAGKISYEQYF

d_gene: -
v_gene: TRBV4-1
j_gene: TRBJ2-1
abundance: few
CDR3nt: TGCGCCAGCAGCCAAGATGGGGCCGAGCAGTTCTTC
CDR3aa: CASSQDGAEQFF

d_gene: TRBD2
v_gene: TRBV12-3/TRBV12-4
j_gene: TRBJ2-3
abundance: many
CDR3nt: TGTGCCAGCAGTGCGGGACTAGCGGGAGGGACGCAGTATTTT
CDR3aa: CASSAGLAGGTQYF

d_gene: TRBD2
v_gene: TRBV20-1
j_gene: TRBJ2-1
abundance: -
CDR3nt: TGCAGTGCTAGCGGTTTGACTAGCGGGAGACGAGAGCTGTTCTTC
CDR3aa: CSASGLTSGRRELFF

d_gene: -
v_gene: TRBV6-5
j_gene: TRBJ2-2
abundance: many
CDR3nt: TGTGCCAGCAGTATCGCAGCGAACACCGGGGAGCTGTTTTTT
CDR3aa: CASSIAANTGELFF

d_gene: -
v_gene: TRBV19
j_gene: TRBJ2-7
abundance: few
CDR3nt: TGTGCCAGTAGTATAGCCTCCACAGTGTACGAGCAGTACTTC
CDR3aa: CASSIASTVYEQYF

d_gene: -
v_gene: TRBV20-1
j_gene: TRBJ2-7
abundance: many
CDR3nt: TGCAGTGCACCGGGACCAGATCTTGACTACGAGCAGTACTTC
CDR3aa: CSAPGPDLDYEQYF

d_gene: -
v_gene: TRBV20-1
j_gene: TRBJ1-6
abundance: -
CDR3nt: TGCAGTGCTAGAGCCCCCGGCGATTCACCCCTCCACTTT
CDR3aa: CSARAPGDSPLHF

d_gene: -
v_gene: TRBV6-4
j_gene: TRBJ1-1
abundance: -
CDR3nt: TGTGCCAGCAGTGACGAACGGAACACTGAAGCTTTCTTT
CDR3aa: CASSDERNTEAFF